The entry below describes one T cell receptor beta chain. Other autoimmune disease, uncontrolled infection, pregnancy and lactation led to exclusion. This record comes from a study of Graves' ophthalmopathy and Graves' hyperthyroidism. Study as a whole: There was a collection of peripheral blood at initial diagnosis, before any treatment.

The authors amplified TCR beta CDR3 regions from RNA transcripts. HTBI primers were employed in first-round RT-PCR, then a second-round multiplex PCR followed. TCRdb independently ran MiXCR on the multiplex PCR reads; one entry per CDR3 protein. Of 340,000 or so distinct CDR3 sequences listed, roughly a sixth were seen once; the top ten hold about 12%. The TCR originated in an adult man with Graves' ophthalmopathy. The sequenced material came from peripheral blood.

CDR3 sequence reads: CAWSVRSDTEAFF. Written as DNA, the CDR3 is TGTGCCTGGAGTGTACGAAGTGATACTGAAGCTTTCTTT. The chain joins TRBV30 to TRBJ1-1; no definite D call. This CDR3 is built from 13 residues. V lost 0 bases to trimming and J lost 5 bases, with 10 bases between them. The germline V gene has CDR1 GTSNPN and CDR2 SVGIG (reference sequence).